This TCR beta chain was retrieved from a study of T-cell reconstitution after alpha-beta-depleted transplantation in children (dated by TCRdb to about 2016). As for the study more broadly: Using TCR repertoire profiling, the study followed T-cell immune reconstitution in a quantitative way in children after TCRalphabeta/CD19-depleted allogeneic hematopoietic cell transplantation.

This clonotype was recorded a few times. Its antigen is still unknown. No much larger clonotype is one base removed from it; base qualities were not supplied. The protocol used for the library was PCR. This sample was sequenced with an Illumina HiSeq 2500. TCR library preparation used molecular barcoding, with unique molecular identifiers applied to normalize quantification of the TCRbeta repertoire. TCRdb ran its own pipeline on the public reads, namely fastp trimming at Q25 and MiXCR clone calling, and kept in-frame beta chains. Rows are combined by CDR3 protein, so each entry shows the most common genes and DNA. The sample table holds around 410,000 distinct CDR3 sequences, of which around 9.9% were seen once. The ten largest make up about 5% of the sample. The material was PBMCs from the stem cell graft donor, obtained from the stem cell graft. The receptor was derived from a human donor who donated a stem cell graft to a child with acute myeloid leukemia.

Read as DNA, the sequence is TGTGCCAGCAGCCCTGGGCAGCCGAATCAGCCCCAGCATTTT. It encodes CASSPGQPNQPQHF. The chain couples TRBV2 to TRBJ1-5, with the D segment identity uncertain. The germline V gene encodes CDR1 SNHLY and CDR2 FYNNEI. Trimming takes 6 bases from V and 4 bases from J, and the germline ends sit 13 bases apart. The CDR3 measures 14 amino acids from cysteine to phenylalanine. Here the CDR3 DNA is all that survives: 42 bases in frame from base 1.